These 2 T cell receptor beta chains were sequenced from one sample in a study of T cells in Graves' hyperthyroidism and ophthalmopathy. Researchers amplified the TCR beta CDR3 regions from RNA transcripts. Primed by the HTBI set, a first-round RT-PCR was run on the TCR CDR3. Via MiXCR, TCRdb re-called the multiplex PCR reads, giving one row per CDR3 protein. The table lists 300,000 or so distinct CDR3 sequences, around 15% of them singletons. Sample: blood. These receptors originate from a woman aged 55-70 years with Graves' ophthalmopathy.

This clonotype was seen repeatedly, ten times or more. V is TRBV11-3 and J is TRBJ2-5, with D tentatively TRBD1 (6 bases). CDR1 is SGHNT and CDR2 is YENEEA in the germline V gene. The CDR3 has 15 residues. Trimming cost V 5 bases and J 2 bases, with 15 bases left between them. CDR3 sequence reads: CASSTRQDTQETQYF. The CDR3, as DNA: TGTGCCAGCAGCACCAGACAGGACACACAAGAGACCCAGTACTTC.

The CDR3 spells CATSEGGVSYEQYF. Here the CDR3 DNA reads TGTGCCACCAGTGAAGGCGGGGTCTCCTACGAGCAGTACTTC. J is TRBJ2-7 and V is TRBV24-1, with D perhaps matching TRBD2 (6 bases). CDR1 and CDR2 from the germline V gene are KGHDR and SFDVKD. Trimming took 4 bases from V and 0 from J, leaving 9 bases between them. There are 14 residues in the CDR3.